This T cell receptor beta chain was observed in a study of cytomegalovirus exposure and HLA in healthy donors (dated by TCRdb to about 2017). In terms of the full investigation: An earlier analysis of a few hundred of the donors reported 250 to 350 Gb of sequence data and 95 million to 130 million unique TCR beta sequences obtained from 180 million or so T cells. An early release covering around 630 HLA-typed donors comprised about 290 gigabases of sequencing data and tens of millions of unique TCR sequences. The genetic ancestry cluster associated with self-reported Caucasian donors included over 65% of the roughly 400 genotyped donors. The aim of the study was to test whether cataloging public T cell receptors could identify signatures of past pathogen exposure. Using immunosequencing, the study profiled T cell repertoires from fewer than 700 subjects and related those repertoires to cytomegalovirus serostatus. In addition to the first cohort of several hundred subjects, a separate validation cohort of 120 different subjects was used. To predict cytomegalovirus infection status, the study combined high-throughput TCR immunosequencing, statistical association of individual TCRs with disease status, and machine learning. In a later analysis, previously published TCR beta repertoires from some 640 donors were re-analyzed and high-resolution HLA genotyping was added so that TCR occurrence patterns could be studied. Rather than drawing on any new phenotypic data, the later analysis identified candidate immune exposures from TCR beta sequences and the way those sequences occurred across donors. An earlier analysis of some 500 of the donors used high-throughput TCR beta sequencing to judge whether each TCR beta V gene segment behaved as functional or pseudogenic. Donor age, sex, ethnicity and CMV serostatus were collected together with the repertoire data. A later genetic analysis took genome-wide SNP genotypes for about 65% of the 666 donors and used that subset as a discovery cohort. Every discovery cohort repertoire had been produced on one sequencing platform. Both class I and class II loci were covered by HLA typing, at four-digit resolution. Typing coverage differed by locus: A, B, C, DRB1 and DQB1 were typed in roughly 629-640 donors, DQA1 in 522, DPA1 in roughly 590, and DPB1 in approximately 450. Roughly 5 DR-DQ haplotypes were handled as single units for association and clustering, since linkage in the cohort was strong. Among some 400 genotyped donors of the cohort, an average of approximately 240,000 unique TCR beta nucleotide sequences were sequenced per donor, about a sixth of them non-productive.

The cohort comprised approximately 700 healthy bone marrow donors. At the time of sampling, all cohort members were nominally healthy, though unrecorded immune exposures were likely present. The donor tested CMV seronegative and was one of the 352 seronegative cohort members. Every donor gave a peripheral blood sample, and the peripheral blood mononuclear cells from that sample were used for TCR beta sequencing. The Qiagen DNeasy Blood Extraction Kit was used to extract genomic DNA from the blood cell samples. Points on this clone: No cognate antigen has been identified for it. Within one base of it there is no much larger clone, and no base qualities were kept.

The study at large found these results: A further reported finding was that TCR beta sequences accurately predicted the HLA-A and HLA-B alleles for most subjects in the first cohort. Compared with equally common non-associated chains, HLA-associated TCR beta chains in a later analysis were more clonally expanded and had lower generation probabilities. Because counts were too low, about 17 rarely observed V segments, including chromosome 9 orphons, were excluded from the earlier analysis of around 640 of the donors. Across donors, most TCR sequences were observed very rarely, whereas some public TCRs were present in many individuals. CMV serostatus was the only immune exposure information available for the cohort. Compared with the roughly 600-donor mean, donors in an Asian-associated ancestry cluster had fewer N-insertions in productive TCRs, according to a later genetic analysis. Three of the identified cytomegalovirus-associated TCR beta chains were confirmed in vitro to be specific for cytomegalovirus antigens. A group of highly shared sequence variants was considered likely to be a technical artifact of the sequencing pipeline. In the study, approximately 150 TCR beta chains were listed as associated with cytomegalovirus. Roughly uniform sequencing depth across donors was assumed in presence/absence analyses, although this assumption may not hold. Strong co-occurrence of HLA alleles, especially DR and DQ, made assigning TCR associations to individual alleles difficult. The classifier was reported to diagnose cytomegalovirus status with high specificity and sensitivity in both the original and validation cohorts. Linkage disequilibrium might explain the correlated functional status among segregating V segments, but an unknown experimental factor could not be ruled out. The authors suggested that the approach could potentially be extended to other disease states and immunological phenotypes. A later genetic analysis associated a missense DCLRE1C variant with V-gene and J-gene trimming of TCR beta chains, and an independent cohort replicated the association. According to a later analysis, most CMV-associated TCR beta chains appeared to be HLA-restricted, and the HLA associations seemed to be driven largely by CMV exposure. A later analysis found that TCR association rates varied across HLA loci, with DRB1 alleles showing the most associated TCRs and HLA-C alleles the fewest. Because HLA typing was unavailable for some donors at each locus, only the typed subset was used in association tests. In this cohort, only TCR beta chains were sequenced, and detectable features were limited by the absence of alpha or paired-chain data. In a later analysis, several top co-occurrence clusters were reported to appear linked to parvovirus B19, influenza, CMV and Epstein-Barr virus. In a later analysis, around 17,000 TCR beta sequences were associated with specific HLA alleles at a false discovery rate of 0.05. Some IMGT-functional V segments, including TRBV6-2 and TRBV6-3, could not be told apart with the 87-base-pair reads, so those segments were excluded. In an earlier analysis of some 550 of the donors, most TCR beta V segments were observed in productive rearrangements about 87% or about 30% of the time, broadly matching IMGT annotations.

The library relied on the immunoSEQ multiplex PCR assay. For the multiplex PCR, a mixture combining 60 forward primers for TCR Vbeta segments and 13 reverse primers for TCR Jbeta segments was used. The CDR3 region of rearranged TCR beta genes was amplified from genomic DNA by a multiplex PCR assay. The Illumina HiSeq System was used to sequence the amplified TCR beta libraries as 87-base-pair reads. In the authors' own workflow: A later analysis tallied roughly 78 million unique TCR beta chains across the 660 or so repertoires, and roughly 11 million of those chains were shared by two or more donors. Raw reads were error-corrected and collapsed into unique sequences with a nearest-neighbor algorithm that merged closely related sequences to remove PCR and sequencing errors. Alignment of CDR3 sequences to IMGT reference sequences was used to assign V, D and J gene segments. For a sequence to be retained, a match of at least six nucleotides was required to both a V gene segment and a J gene segment. A rearrangement counted as productive if the CDR3 had no stop codons and remained in frame with V and J, and every other rearrangement counted as non-productive. CDR3 was defined by IMGT convention, running from the second conserved V-encoded cysteine to the conserved J-encoded phenylalanine. The earlier analysis of about 640 of the donors excluded any sequence lacking an unambiguous match to a single V gene segment. An earlier analysis of approximately 590 of the donors classified V segments as functional when productive rearrangements were above 56.7% and as segregating when the standard deviation between donors was above 5%. A statistical classification framework was built to diagnose cytomegalovirus status from the catalog of TCR beta chain sequences. In a later analysis, TCR nucleotide sequences were compared against IMGT/GENE-DB human TR gene sequences so that V and J genes could be assigned. The TCRdist pipeline was used in a later analysis to assign CDR3 sequences and most-parsimonious VDJ recombination scenarios. A later analysis defined each TCR beta chain by its CDR3 amino acid sequence plus V-gene family, and excluded reads lacking a unique V-gene family. A later analysis removed several hundred highly shared, low-generation-probability nucleotide sequences to deal with suspected cross-contamination and a sequencing artifact. In a later analysis, a clonal expansion index was calculated for each public chain from normalized within-repertoire ranks of inferred template counts. Generation probabilities in a later analysis came from a VDJ recombination model fitted to out-of-frame rearrangements, and those results were checked against IGoR. A later analysis scored TCR-TCR, TCR-HLA and TCR-CMV co-occurrence with hypergeometric tests, applying a repertoire-size bias correction to TCR pairs. To estimate false discovery rates, a later analysis permuted the HLA or CMV assignments 20 times. In a later analysis, co-occurring TCRs were grouped using DBSCAN, and TCRdist sequence similarity was added for clustering within HLA-allele-positive subsets. For co-occurrence clustering, repertoires with fewer than 30,000 or more than 120,000 public chains were excluded, along with 5 or 6 repertoires with anomalous nucleotide sharing. TCRdb holds this immuneACCESS table with in-frame rearrangements only. Some clones are missing; in checked studies, unresolved V genes explain under half, and the rest has no known cause. That table furnishes V, J and clone size, whereas the DNA furnished D and trimming. The sample contains approximately 170,000 clones, around 85% of them found a single time. The ten largest clones add up to 1% of the sample.

From the cysteine through the phenylalanine, the CDR3 covers 11 amino acids. The sequence is cut down to CDR3 DNA, 33 bases in frame from base 1. V is clipped by 6 bases and J by 9 bases, and the sequence between their germline boundaries is 9 bases long. As encoded in the germline V gene (reference sequence), CDR1 is PRHDT while CDR2 is FYEKMQ. What was sequenced was PBMCs. This chain joins TRBV13 to TRBJ2-1; the D gene cannot be resolved reliably. The receptor's source is a boy younger than 10 in good health and CMV-seronegative. The CDR3 reads CASSYLGEQFF. The DNA is as follows: TGTGCCAGCAGTTACCTCGGTGAGCAGTTCTTC.